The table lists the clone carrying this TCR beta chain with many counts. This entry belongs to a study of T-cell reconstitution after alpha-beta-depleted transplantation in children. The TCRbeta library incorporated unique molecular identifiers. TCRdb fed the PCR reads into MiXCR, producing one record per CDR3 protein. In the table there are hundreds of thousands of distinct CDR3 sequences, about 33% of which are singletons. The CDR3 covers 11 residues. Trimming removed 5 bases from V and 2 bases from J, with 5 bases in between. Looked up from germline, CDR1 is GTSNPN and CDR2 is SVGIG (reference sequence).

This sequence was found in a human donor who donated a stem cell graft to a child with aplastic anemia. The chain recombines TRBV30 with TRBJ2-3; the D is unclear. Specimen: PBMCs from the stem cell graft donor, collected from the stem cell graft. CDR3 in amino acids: CAWGITDTQYF. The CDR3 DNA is TGTGCCTGGGGAATCACAGATACGCAGTATTTT.